This T cell receptor (beta chain) was recorded in a study of tumor-infiltrating lymphocytes in primary liver carcinoma. This clonotype was seen just once. A read error may account for a junction end that differs from germline. This CDR3 is built from 14 residues. From germline, CDR1 is SEHNR and CDR2 FQNEAQ (reference sequence). With a constant-region primer, TCR beta cDNA was made from about 0.5 ug of total RNA. Three nested multiplex PCR rounds of slightly modified ARM-PCR generated TCR beta libraries. Each of the first two PCR rounds ran 9 to 11 cycles with TRBV1-TRBV30 forward and C-beta reverse primers. TCRdb redid the calling of the multiplex PCR reads with MiXCR, one entry per CDR3 protein. The sample yields roughly 49,000 distinct CDR3 sequences, approximately 70% seen once. Unsorted bulk tissue (roughly 17-32 mg) underwent RNA and DNA co-extraction.

The specimen was liver tumor tissue from sampling region 5. Subset indicated: tumor region T5, tumor centre. The TCR sequence derives from a middle-aged man with primary liver carcinoma and hepatitis B virus infection. This chain joins TRBV7-9 and TRBJ1-1; possible D gene TRBD1, 5 bases. DNA of the CDR3: TGTGCCAGCAGCTTAGGGGGGTGCAACACTGATGCTTTCTTT. As protein: CASSLGGCNTDAFF.